The 24 T cell receptor beta chains given below trace back to one sample, sequenced in a study of lymphopenia after photon versus proton radiotherapy. TCRdb's table, derived via immunoSEQ multiplex PCR, lists solely in-frame clones and lacks some. Found here are about 70,000 clones, about 87% of them singletons; the top ten hold 9.5% to 14%. This material consisted of peripheral blood, taken from a patient treated with proton-based radiotherapy. All receptors derive from a man older than 75 with esophageal cancer.

The sample holds a few counts of this clone. The gene calls are TRBV2 and TRBJ2-7; the D is unclear. CDR3 length equals 15 residues. Trimming pared 5 bases from V and 3 bases from J, leaving 17 bases between. Germline V gene lookup returns CDR1 SNHLY and CDR2 FYNNEI. For the CDR3, the DNA is TGTGCCAGCAGTCCAGAGTTTAGCAGACACTACGAGCAGTACTTC. Its protein is CASSPEFSRHYEQYF.

The sample holds a few counts of this clone. This chain links TRBV7-8 with TRBJ1-2; D might be TRBD1 (6 bases). This CDR3 has 12 residues. Trimming left V 5 bases short and J 7 bases short, with 11 bases between. The V gene's germline CDR1 is SGHVS and CDR2 FQNEAQ. The DNA of the CDR3 is TGTGCCAGCAGCCTACAGGGCTCTGGCTACACCTTC. Translated, it gives CASSLQGSGYTF.

The chain combines TRBV6-5 with TRBJ2-7; 12 nucleotides line up with TRBD2. The CDR3 is made up of 15 amino acids. In germline, CDR1 is MNHEY, CDR2 SVGAGI. After removal of 4 bases from V and 3 bases from J, the junction contained 4 bases not matched to a gene. CDR3 in DNA: TGTGCCAGCAGTTTCCTAGCGGGGGGGCACTACGAGCAGTACTTC. Translation: CASSFLAGGHYEQYF.

The chain uses TRBV11-2 and TRBJ2-5; 8 bases line up with TRBD2. The CDR3 has 14 amino acids. J was trimmed by 1 base and V by 10 bases; bases with no gene match: 8. Germline-derived CDR1 and CDR2 are SGHAT and FQNNGV. CDR3 sequence: CATQAGASQETQYF. The CDR3 coding sequence is TGTGCCACCCAAGCGGGAGCCAGCCAAGAGACCCAGTACTTC.

This rearrangement joins TRBV7-2 to TRBJ2-4, with D unclear. CDR1 is SGHTA and CDR2 is FQGNSA in the germline V gene. The CDR3 covers 14 residues. The V gene lost 1 base and the J gene lost 0 bases, with 4 bases spanning the gap. Written as DNA, the CDR3 is TGTGCCAGCAGCTTAGTGGTAGCCAAAAACATTCAGTACTTC. This sequence encodes CASSLVVAKNIQYF.

This chain links TRBV7-3 with TRBJ2-1, with D perhaps TRBD2 (5 bases). Germline V gives CDR1 SGHTA, CDR2 FQGTGA. Trimming pared 5 bases from V and 4 bases from J, leaving 15 bases between. This CDR3 is 15 amino acids long. The DNA of the CDR3 is TGTGCCAGCAGCCGGGATACTTTCGCTTACAATGAGCAGTTCTTC. Translated, it gives CASSRDTFAYNEQFF.

This sequence joins TRBV4-1 and TRBJ1-2; D is uncertain. V was clipped by 4 bases and J by 4 bases, with 10 bases between them. There are 13 residues in the CDR3. The germline V gene has CDR1 MGHRA and CDR2 YSYEKL. Written as DNA, the CDR3 is TGCGCCAGCAGCCGGCTAGGGATCTATGGCTACACCTTC. It codes for CASSRLGIYGYTF.

The chain has TRBV18 and TRBJ1-1; D gene uncertain. Germline values: CDR1 KGHSH, CDR2 LQKENI. The length of the CDR3 is 14 residues. V lost 6 bases and J lost 0, with 11 bases in between. CDR3 bases: TGTGCCAGCTCTGCGGCCGCTCTGAACACTGAAGCTTTCTTT. Translation gives CASSAAALNTEAFF.

The J gene is TRBJ2-5, the V gene TRBV6-5; D perhaps matches TRBD2 (7 bases). This CDR3 has 16 amino acids. V was pared by 2 bases and J by 4 bases, with 17 bases between. CDR1 and CDR2 (germline): MNHEY, SVGAGI. DNA for the CDR3: TGTGCCAGCAGTTACGAGCGGCCGAGGGGGGGAGAGACCCAGTACTTC. Its protein product is CASSYERPRGGETQYF.

This chain uses TRBV7-6 with TRBJ2-1; D gene ambiguous. V was clipped by 5 bases and J by 11 bases, with 19 bases between them. Germline V gene data show CDR1 as SGHVS and CDR2 as FNYEAQ. CDR3 length: 14 residues. CDR3 loop: CASSRNSRNTKQFF. In DNA form, the CDR3 reads TGTGCCAGCAGCCGGAATTCTAGGAATACAAAGCAGTTCTTC.

Comments on this clone: This sample includes further DNA sequences coding for the same CDR3. This rearrangement joins TRBV11-2 to TRBJ2-7; D possibly corresponds to TRBD2 (6 bases). Trimming took off 3 bases at V and 4 bases at J, with 13 bases between the two ends. Germline loops: CDR1 SGHAT, CDR2 FQNNGV. The CDR3 length is 14 residues. CDR3 nucleotides: TGTGCCAGCAGCTTGACTAGTGGGGCTTACGAGCAGTACTTC. It codes for CASSLTSGAYEQYF.

This clone was recorded once. The CDR3 coding sequence is TGTGCCAGCAGCTTGGCAGGGAGACAAGAGACCCAGTACTTC. Protein product: CASSLAGRQETQYF. The chain links TRBV5-6 to TRBJ2-5, with D perhaps TRBD1 or TRBD2 (5 bases each). Germline lookup yields CDR1 SGHDT and CDR2 YYEEEE. The CDR3 has 14 amino acids. V gave up 0 bases and J gave up 2 bases, with 8 bases separating them.

This clone was recorded only once. The V and J genes are TRBV7-2 and TRBJ2-3, with D uncertain. V was cut by 5 bases and J by 6 bases, with 15 bases left in between. CDR1 is SGHTA, CDR2 FQGNSA, per germline. The CDR3 spans 14 residues. The CDR3 is CASSQISRPDTQYF. The DNA of the CDR3 is TGTGCCAGCAGCCAGATCTCTAGGCCCGATACGCAGTATTTT.

The chain couples TRBV19 to TRBJ2-2; D possibly corresponds to TRBD1 (6 bases). Germline V lookup: CDR1 LNHDA, CDR2 SQIVND (reference sequence). V lost 1 base and J 4 bases, leaving 13 bases between the germline ends. CDR3 size: 16 residues. DNA of the CDR3: TGTGCCAGTAGTATAGTATCAGGGGCGGGCACCGGGGAGCTGTTTTTT. It specifies CASSIVSGAGTGELFF.

CDR3 DNA sequence: TGCAGCGTTGAAGAGAGAGGGGGACAAGAGACCCAGTACTTC. This translates into CSVEERGGQETQYF. The rearrangement uses TRBV29-1 and TRBJ2-5; TRBD1 is a possible D gene (6 bases). V was clipped by 0 bases and J by 2 bases, with 10 bases between them. Germline CDR1 reads SQVTM; CDR2 reads ANQGSEA. The CDR3 consists of 14 residues.

This clone turned up a few times. The chain couples TRBV15 to TRBJ2-1, with 10 bases that match TRBD2. This CDR3 has 17 amino acids. The V and J ends lost 1 base and 4 bases, in that order; junction bases with no gene match: 7. CDR1 is LNHNV and CDR2 is YYDKDF in the germline V gene (reference sequence). The CDR3 reads CATSRVPLAGVYNEQFF. The CDR3 region has the DNA TGTGCCACCAGCAGAGTCCCTCTAGCGGGAGTATACAATGAGCAGTTCTTC.

The rearrangement links TRBV9 to TRBJ1-3, with D possibly being TRBD1 (6 bases). Germline lookup yields CDR1 SGDLS and CDR2 YYNGEE. The CDR3 has 14 amino acids. The germline V and J ends were trimmed by 4 bases and 1 base, with 9 bases remaining between them. Here the CDR3 DNA reads TGTGCCAGCAGCCACGACAGGTCTGGAAACACCATATATTTT. As protein: CASSHDRSGNTIYF.

The chain links TRBV7-9 to TRBJ1-2, with D perhaps TRBD1 (5 bases). The CDR3 spans 14 residues. Trimming took off 1 base at V and 4 bases at J, with 10 bases between the two ends. Germline values: CDR1 SEHNR, CDR2 FQNEAQ (reference sequence). The CDR3 region is CASSLVIGTYGYTF. CDR3 DNA: TGTGCCAGCAGCTTAGTTATAGGGACCTATGGCTACACCTTC.

The chain recombines TRBV19 with TRBJ2-1; D gene unclear. Per germline, CDR1 LNHDA and CDR2 SQIVND (reference sequence). V lost 5 bases to trimming and J lost 8 bases, with 7 bases between them. CDR3 length: 11 residues. The chain's CDR3 is CASSRRDEQFF. The DNA for the CDR3 is TGTGCCAGTAGTCGCCGTGATGAGCAGTTCTTC.

The J gene is TRBJ2-5, the V gene TRBV30, with D maybe TRBD2 (6 bases). Trimming removed 3 bases at V and 11 bases at J, with 16 bases between. The germline V gene has CDR1 GTSNPN and CDR2 SVGIG (reference sequence). The CDR3 is 12 residues long. For the CDR3, the DNA is TGTGCCTGGAGCCACGGGACTTTGCTACAGTACTTC. It codes for CAWSHGTLLQYF. Full variable domain (outside the CDR3, taken from reference TRBV30 and TRBJ2-5): SQTIHQWPATLVQPVGSPLSLECTVEGTSNPNLYWYRQAAGRGLQLLFYSVGIGQISSEVPQNLSASRPQDRQFILSSKKLLLSDSGFYLCAWSHGTLLQYFGPGTRLLVL.

The chain combines TRBV5-6 with TRBJ1-2; D is possibly TRBD1 (5 bases). Germline V gene data show CDR1 as SGHDT and CDR2 as YYEEEE. V lost 8 bases and J lost 3, with 14 bases in between. The CDR3 spans 13 residues. CDR3 in DNA: TGTGCCAGTGGGGCCGGCTATTACTATGGCTACACCTTC. The encoded protein is CASGAGYYYGYTF.

The CDR3 is CASSFSGGGGAFF. The CDR3 nucleotides read TGTGCCAGCAGCTTTTCAGGGGGCGGTGGAGCTTTCTTT. This chain connects TRBV5-4 to TRBJ1-1; 8 bases are shared with TRBD1. The germline CDR1 and CDR2 sequences are SGHNT and YYREEE (reference sequence). The V and J ends lost 2 bases and 10 bases, in that order; junction bases with no gene match: 7. This CDR3 spans 13 amino acids.

The V gene is TRBV5-4, the J gene TRBJ2-7; TRBD1 matches 9 bases. The length of the CDR3 is 15 residues. CDR1 SGHNT and CDR2 YYREEE come from the germline V gene (reference sequence). With 3 bases clipped from V and 3 bases from J, the junction kept 7 bases outside the gene matches. CDR3: CASSWGQGLGYEQYF. As DNA, the CDR3 is TGTGCCAGCAGCTGGGGACAGGGATTGGGCTACGAGCAGTACTTC.

V is TRBV30 and J is TRBJ2-6; no definite D call. CDR3 size: 18 residues. Germline V gives CDR1 GTSNPN, CDR2 SVGIG (reference sequence). Trimming pared 2 bases from V and 0 bases from J, leaving 17 bases between. CDR3 protein: CAWSLWGRADSGANVLTF. For the CDR3, the DNA is TGTGCCTGGAGTCTGTGGGGTCGGGCCGACTCTGGGGCCAACGTCCTGACTTTC.